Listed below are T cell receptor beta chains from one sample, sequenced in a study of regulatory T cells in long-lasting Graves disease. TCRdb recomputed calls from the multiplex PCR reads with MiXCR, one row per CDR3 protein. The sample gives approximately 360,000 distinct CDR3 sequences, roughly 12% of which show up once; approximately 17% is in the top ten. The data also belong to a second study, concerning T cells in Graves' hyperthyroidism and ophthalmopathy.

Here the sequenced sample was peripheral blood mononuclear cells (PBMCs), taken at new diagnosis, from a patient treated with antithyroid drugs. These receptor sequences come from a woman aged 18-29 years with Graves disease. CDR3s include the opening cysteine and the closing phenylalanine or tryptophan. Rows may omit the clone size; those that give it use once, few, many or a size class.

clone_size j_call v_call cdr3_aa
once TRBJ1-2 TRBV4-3 CASSQSQGVPYGYTF
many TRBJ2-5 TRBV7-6 CASSPPGSYQETQYF
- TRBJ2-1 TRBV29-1 CSAPGQAHEQFF
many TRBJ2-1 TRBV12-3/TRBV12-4 CASSSPLAGRRSEQFF
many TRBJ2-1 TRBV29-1 CSARGRTYQNEQFF
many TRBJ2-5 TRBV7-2 CASSFGLAGPPGAQYF
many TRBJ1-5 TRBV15 CATSSGRGGPSNQPQHF
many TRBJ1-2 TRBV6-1 CASMNPNYGYTF
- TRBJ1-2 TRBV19 CATGQGRGYTF
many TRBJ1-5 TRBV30 CAWSGPSTTGRRIGQPQHF
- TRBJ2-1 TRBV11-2 CASSLDGTSSDEQFF
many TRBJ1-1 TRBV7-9 CASRHYTEAFF
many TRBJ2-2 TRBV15 CATSRDYVLSFRTGAGELFF
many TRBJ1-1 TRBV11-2 CASSLRITGVNTEAFF
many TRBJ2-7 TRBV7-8 CASSLAEDYEQYF
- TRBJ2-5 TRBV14 CASSQYLGQPLKETQYF
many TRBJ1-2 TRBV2 CASSEQVTWSNYGYTF
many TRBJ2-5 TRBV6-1 CAYWGDYQETQYF
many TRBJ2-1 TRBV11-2 CASSPPAFDEQFF
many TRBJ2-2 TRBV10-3 CAIMTGGDGTGELFF
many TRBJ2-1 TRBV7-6 CASSLVGRLAGDDEQFF
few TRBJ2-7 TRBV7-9 CASSLDLGAHEQYF
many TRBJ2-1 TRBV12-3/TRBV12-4 CASSPGLYYNEQFF
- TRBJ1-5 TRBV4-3 CASSQEFSSDLQPQHF
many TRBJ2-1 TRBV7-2 CASSSPTKSVPTPYNEQFF
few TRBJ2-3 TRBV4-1 CASSHSGNPSTDTQYF
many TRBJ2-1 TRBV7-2 CASSLGTESYNEQFF
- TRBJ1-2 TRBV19 CASSPSRGGTNYGYTF
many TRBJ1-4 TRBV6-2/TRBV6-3 CASSYGPVPGIEKLFF
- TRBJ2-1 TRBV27 CASSLLAPGVYNEQFF
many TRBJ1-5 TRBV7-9 CASSLEGAQPQHF
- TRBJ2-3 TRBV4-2 CASSQGPEAASTDTQYF
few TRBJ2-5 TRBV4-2 CASSQVSGLEYQETQYF
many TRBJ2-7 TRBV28 CASSPYRDEQYF
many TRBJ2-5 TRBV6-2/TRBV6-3 CASSLGTEETQYF
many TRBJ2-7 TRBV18 CASSPGVDFSYEQYF
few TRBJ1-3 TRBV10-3 CAIRTGPGNTIYF
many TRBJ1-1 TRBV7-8 CASTQRGGTEAFF
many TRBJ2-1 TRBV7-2 CASSIGRPVLFF
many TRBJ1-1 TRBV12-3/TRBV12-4 CASSLNWASGTEAFF
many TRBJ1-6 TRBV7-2 CASSQENYNSPLHF
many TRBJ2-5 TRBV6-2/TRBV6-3 CASSYDHQETQYF
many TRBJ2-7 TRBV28 CASAGPGGSFGRASYEQYF
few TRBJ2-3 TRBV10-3 CAISVRDRGGRADTQYF
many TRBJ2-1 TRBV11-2 CASRGALGRKRDANEQFF
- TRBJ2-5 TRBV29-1 CSVEGVAWQIETQYF
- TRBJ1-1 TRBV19 CASTLDRGTEAFF
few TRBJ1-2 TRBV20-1 CSAGSDRGNYGYTF
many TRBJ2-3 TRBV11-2 CASSLWLADLNTQYF
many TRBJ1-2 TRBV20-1 CSALIPTDNYGYTF
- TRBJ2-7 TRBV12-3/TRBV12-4 CASSWSGGPYEQYF